This TCR beta chain originates from a study of blood T cell repertoires in COVID-19. Deletions cut 6 bases from V and 7 bases from J, with 19 bases between. The CDR3 contains 15 residues. The germline V gene has CDR1 MNHNY and CDR2 SVGAGI (reference sequence). Here immunoSEQ multiplex PCR was the method, and the copy in TCRdb shows in-frame clones only, minus some. This repertoire shows fewer than 250,000 clones, 86% found once; its top ten account for approximately 6%. The clonotype originates from a woman of 80 years or more with COVID-19, enrolled during active disease. Sequencing used peripheral blood. The chain carries TRBV6-6 and TRBJ2-1; D is possibly TRBD1 (7 bases). The CDR3 DNA reads TGTGCCAGCAGCAGACAGGGTCAAGGGAGGAATGAGCAGTTCTTC. It translates to CASSRQGQGRNEQFF.